This TCR beta chain emerged from a study of blood T cell repertoires in COVID-19. Study summary: The United States, Italy and Spain supplied acute and convalescent COVID-19 samples. PBMCs, B-cell-depleted T cells, or T cells were the source of the cDNA or gDNA that made up the material.

Per the authors' pipeline: Nucleated cell counts were estimated from reference gene primer amplification. Profiling relied on immunoSEQ multiplex PCR, and the TCRdb table lists in-frame clones only, not all of them. V and J calls and clone size are given by that table; D and trimming were obtained from the DNA. The table shows about 67,000 clones, with 79% occurring only once. This clone was seen a few times. The germline V gene encodes CDR1 LGHDT and CDR2 YNNKEL (reference sequence). This CDR3 is 15 amino acids long. The V end was cut by 0 bases, the J end by 4 bases, with 12 bases between. The sequence was collected from a woman between 55 and 75 years old with acute or convalescent COVID-19. The sample comprised peripheral blood. The chain joins TRBV3-1 (or the pseudogene TRBV3-2) to TRBJ2-5, with D perhaps TRBD1 (6 bases). The CDR3 sequence: CASSQEGQGGETQYF. CDR3 in DNA: TGTGCCAGCAGCCAAGAAGGGCAAGGGGGAGAGACCCAGTACTTC.